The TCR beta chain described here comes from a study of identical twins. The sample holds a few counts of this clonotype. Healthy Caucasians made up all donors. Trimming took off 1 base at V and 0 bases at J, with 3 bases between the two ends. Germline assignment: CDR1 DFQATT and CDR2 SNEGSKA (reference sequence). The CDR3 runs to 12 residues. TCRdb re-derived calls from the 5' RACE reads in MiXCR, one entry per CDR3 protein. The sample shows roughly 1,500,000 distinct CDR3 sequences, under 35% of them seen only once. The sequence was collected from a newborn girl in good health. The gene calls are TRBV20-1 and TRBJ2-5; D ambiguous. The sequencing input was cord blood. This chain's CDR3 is CSARVYQETQYF. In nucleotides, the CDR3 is TGCAGTGCTAGAGTTTACCAAGAGACCCAGTACTTC.